This TCR beta chain was obtained from a study of STAT5B mutations in CD4+ large granular lymphocyte leukemia. The study, taken as a whole, reports: Top patient clones used TRBV06 genes more often: 8/27 versus 2/35 in controls. Main leukemic clonotypes were patient-specific, but 25% appeared at low frequency elsewhere.

Unmatched junction bases numbered 9, after V lost 4 bases and J lost 5 bases. The CDR3 covers 15 residues. Germline CDR1 SGHDT, CDR2 YYEEEE. Comment on this clone: Its antigen is undetermined.

The survey-level immunoSEQ assay was used. Original handling: Lowest detectable productive clonotype frequency was 2.59 x 10-5. The protocol was immunoSEQ multiplex PCR, while the TCRdb copy is restricted to in-frame clones and leaves out a portion. V and J calls and clone size are copied from that table; D and trimming were computed from the DNA. The sample contains 25,000 to 30,000 clones, 78% of which appear only once. Sequencing was performed on CD4+ T cells from blood buffy coats. The chain carries TRBV5-6 and TRBJ2-5, with 9 bases fitting TRBD1. The receptor comes from a human donor in good health. The CDR3 bases are TGTGCCAGCAGCCAGCGGGACAGGGCTTGGGAGACCCAGTACTTC. Protein product: CASSQRDRAWETQYF.